Included here is one T cell receptor (beta chain) sequence, with context. Its antigen is currently unknown. These data originate in a study of type 1 regulatory T cells. TCRdb fed the reads into MiXCR, producing one record per CDR3 protein. The profile shows more than 60,000 distinct CDR3 sequences, 62% of them singletons. V dropped 1 base and J dropped 4 bases, with 14 bases sitting between them. There are 15 residues in the CDR3. Germline V gene data show CDR1 as SGHTA and CDR2 as FQGNSA. The origin of this receptor is a human donor in good health. The chain has TRBV7-2 and TRBJ2-7, with no clear D. What was sequenced was cultured non-Tr1 T cells, either the whole culture or a sorted T cell fraction (not recorded which). Here the CDR3 reads CASSLGSGGGYEQYF. DNA of the CDR3: TGTGCCAGCAGCTTAGGTTCTGGCGGTGGGTACGAGCAGTACTTC.